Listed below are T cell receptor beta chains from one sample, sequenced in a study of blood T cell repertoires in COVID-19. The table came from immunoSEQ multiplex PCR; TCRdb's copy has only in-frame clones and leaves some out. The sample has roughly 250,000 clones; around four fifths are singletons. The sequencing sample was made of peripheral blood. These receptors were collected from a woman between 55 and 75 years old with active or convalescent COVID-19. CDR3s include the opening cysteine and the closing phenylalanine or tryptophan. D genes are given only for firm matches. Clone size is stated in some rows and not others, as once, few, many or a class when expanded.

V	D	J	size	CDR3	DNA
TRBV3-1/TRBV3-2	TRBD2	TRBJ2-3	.	CASSQTSGSTDTQYF	TGTGCCAGCAGCCAAACTAGCGGGAGCACAGATACGCAGTATTTT
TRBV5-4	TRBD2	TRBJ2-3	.	CASSSAGLAGEGADTQYF	TGTGCCAGCAGCTCCGCTGGACTAGCGGGAGAGGGAGCAGATACGCAGTATTTT
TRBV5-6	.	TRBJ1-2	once	CASTEGSDYGYTF	TGTGCCAGCACCGAGGGTAGCGACTATGGCTACACCTTC
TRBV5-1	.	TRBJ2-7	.	CASSLGWSGSSYEQYF	TGCGCCAGCAGCTTGGGTTGGAGCGGCAGCTCCTACGAGCAGTACTTC
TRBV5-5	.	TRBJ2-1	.	CASSLVGLAGYEQFF	TGTGCCAGCAGCTTGGTAGGCCTAGCCGGCTATGAGCAGTTCTTC
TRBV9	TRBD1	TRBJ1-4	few	CASSADRGSRGSEKLFF	TGTGCCAGCAGCGCGGACAGGGGATCTCGAGGTAGTGAAAAACTGTTTTTT
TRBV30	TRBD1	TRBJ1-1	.	CAWNRDRAPSGAFF	TGTGCCTGGAATCGGGACAGGGCCCCGTCGGGAGCTTTCTTT
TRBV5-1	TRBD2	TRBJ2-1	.	CASSSPRSGRLGNEQFF	TGCGCCAGCAGCTCCCCGCGCAGCGGGAGATTGGGCAATGAGCAGTTCTTC
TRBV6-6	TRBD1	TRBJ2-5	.	CASSSGGGIPETQYF	TGTGCCAGCAGTTCAGGGGGCGGTATACCAGAGACCCAGTACTTC
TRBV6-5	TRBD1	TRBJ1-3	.	CASSKQGSSGNTIYF	TGTGCCAGCAGCAAACAGGGGAGCTCTGGAAACACCATATATTTT
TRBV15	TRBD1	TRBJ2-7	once	CATSMGTVNYEQYF	TGTGCCACCAGCATGGGGACAGTCAACTACGAGCAGTACTTC
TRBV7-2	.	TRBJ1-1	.	CASSTTPETEAFF	TGTGCCAGCAGCACTACCCCGGAGACTGAAGCTTTCTTT
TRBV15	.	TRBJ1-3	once	CATSRDRGPSRSSGNTIYF	TGTGCCACCAGCAGAGACAGGGGACCTTCCCGGAGCTCTGGAAACACCATATATTTT
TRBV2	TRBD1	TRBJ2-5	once	CASSVRQGQETQYF	TGTGCCAGCAGTGTAAGACAGGGCCAAGAGACCCAGTACTTC
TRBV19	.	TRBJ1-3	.	CASSLDPRGGNTIYF	TGTGCCAGTAGTCTGGATCCAAGGGGTGGAAACACCATATATTTT
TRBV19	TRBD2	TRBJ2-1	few	CASNKPRTSGPSPANEQFF	TGTGCCAGTAACAAACCTCGGACTAGCGGGCCTTCCCCCGCGAATGAGCAGTTCTTC
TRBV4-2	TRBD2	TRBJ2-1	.	CASSYGLAGFLRDNEQFF	TGTGCCAGCAGCTATGGACTAGCGGGCTTCTTGAGGGACAATGAGCAGTTCTTC
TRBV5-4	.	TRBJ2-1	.	CASSPRDSLIQFF	TGTGCCAGCAGCCCCCGGGACTCCCTCATCCAGTTCTTC
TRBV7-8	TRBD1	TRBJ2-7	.	CASSSRDRAYEQYF	TGTGCCAGCAGCTCGCGGGACAGGGCCTACGAGCAGTACTTC
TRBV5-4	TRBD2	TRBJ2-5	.	CASSPRTSGQQETQYF	TGTGCCAGCAGCCCCAGGACTAGCGGACAACAAGAGACCCAGTACTTC
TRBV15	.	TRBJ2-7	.	CATSNGFEQYF	TGTGCCACCAGCAACGGGTTCGAGCAGTACTTC
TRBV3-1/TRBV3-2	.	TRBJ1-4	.	CASSHRQVTNEKLFF	TGTGCCAGCAGCCACAGACAGGTTACTAATGAAAAACTGTTTTTT